This TCR beta chain comes out of a study of cytomegalovirus exposure and HLA in healthy donors. Study details: HLA-typed donors were the source of around 85 million unique TCRs held in an early data release.

General study findings and limits: Despite most TCR sequences being rare, some public TCRs occurred in many donors. V- and J-gene trimming in TCR beta was tied to a missense DCLRE1C variant by an analysis performed later. Data from an earlier analysis indicated that most TCR beta V segments were productive either about 87% or about 30% of the time.

PCR employed 60 Vbeta and 13 Jbeta primers. Method: immunoSEQ multiplex PCR; TCRdb's copy keeps in-frame clones and lacks some. The sample shows approximately 150,000 clones, roughly 85% of them seen only once. Worth noting for this clone: Its antigen is still unknown.

Germline assignment: CDR1 MNHNS and CDR2 SASEGT. The CDR3 runs 13 residues. Trimming took 10 bases from V and 4 from J; bases not matched to a gene: 9. The chain links TRBV6-1 to TRBJ1-1, with 7 bases that match TRBD1. The sequenced sample was PBMCs. The source of this sequence is a man aged 40-55 years in good health and CMV-seropositive. The CDR3 here is CATVVTGATEAFF. DNA of the CDR3: TGTGCCACCGTGGTTACAGGGGCCACTGAAGCTTTCTTT.